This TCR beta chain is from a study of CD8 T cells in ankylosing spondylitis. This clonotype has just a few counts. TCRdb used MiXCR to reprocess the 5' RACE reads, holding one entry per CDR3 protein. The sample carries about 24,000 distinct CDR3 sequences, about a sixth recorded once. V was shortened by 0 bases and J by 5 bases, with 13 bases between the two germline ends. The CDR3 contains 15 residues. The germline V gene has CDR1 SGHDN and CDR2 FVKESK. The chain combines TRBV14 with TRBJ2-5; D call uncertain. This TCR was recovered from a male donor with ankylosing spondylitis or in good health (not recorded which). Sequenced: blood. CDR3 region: CASSQDENSWETQYF. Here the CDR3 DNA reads TGTGCCAGCAGCCAAGATGAGAACAGCTGGGAGACCCAGTACTTC.